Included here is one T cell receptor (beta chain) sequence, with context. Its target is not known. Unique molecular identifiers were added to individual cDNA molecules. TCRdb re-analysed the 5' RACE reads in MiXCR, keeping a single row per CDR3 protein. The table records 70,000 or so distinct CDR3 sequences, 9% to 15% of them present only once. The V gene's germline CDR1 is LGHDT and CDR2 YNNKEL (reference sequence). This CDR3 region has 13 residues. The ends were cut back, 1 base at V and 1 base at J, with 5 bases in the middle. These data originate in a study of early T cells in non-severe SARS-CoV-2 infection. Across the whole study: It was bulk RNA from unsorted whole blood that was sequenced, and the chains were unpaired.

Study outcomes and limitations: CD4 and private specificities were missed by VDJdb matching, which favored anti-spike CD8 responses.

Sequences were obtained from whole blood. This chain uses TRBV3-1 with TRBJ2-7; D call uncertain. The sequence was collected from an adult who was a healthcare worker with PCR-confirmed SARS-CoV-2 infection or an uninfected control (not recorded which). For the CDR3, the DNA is TGTGCCAGCAGCCAAGGGCCGTCCTACGAGCAGTACTTC. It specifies CASSQGPSYEQYF.